This T cell receptor (beta chain) was sequenced during a study of OX40 agonist ivuxolimab in advanced cancers. Across the whole study: Dose-escalation patients' cancers were hepatocellular carcinoma, melanoma, renal cell or head and neck cancer.

Profiled with immunoSEQ multiplex PCR; TCRdb holds only in-frame clones, not every one. The table has about 100,000 clones, approximately 89% seen once. Deletions cut 2 bases from V and 0 bases from J, with 13 bases between. Per germline, CDR1 SQVTM and CDR2 ANQGSEA. The CDR3 loop spans 15 amino acids. The chain employs TRBV29-1 and TRBJ1-2; D perhaps matches TRBD1 (6 bases). This clonotype was sampled from an adult with an advanced solid tumor such as melanoma, head and neck, liver or kidney cancer. Source: CD4+ or CD8+ T cells sorted from blood, taken in a trial of the OX40 agonist ivuxolimab. The CDR3 is CSVEMGAQANYGYTF. The CDR3, as DNA: TGCAGCGTTGAAATGGGGGCTCAAGCTAACTATGGCTACACCTTC.